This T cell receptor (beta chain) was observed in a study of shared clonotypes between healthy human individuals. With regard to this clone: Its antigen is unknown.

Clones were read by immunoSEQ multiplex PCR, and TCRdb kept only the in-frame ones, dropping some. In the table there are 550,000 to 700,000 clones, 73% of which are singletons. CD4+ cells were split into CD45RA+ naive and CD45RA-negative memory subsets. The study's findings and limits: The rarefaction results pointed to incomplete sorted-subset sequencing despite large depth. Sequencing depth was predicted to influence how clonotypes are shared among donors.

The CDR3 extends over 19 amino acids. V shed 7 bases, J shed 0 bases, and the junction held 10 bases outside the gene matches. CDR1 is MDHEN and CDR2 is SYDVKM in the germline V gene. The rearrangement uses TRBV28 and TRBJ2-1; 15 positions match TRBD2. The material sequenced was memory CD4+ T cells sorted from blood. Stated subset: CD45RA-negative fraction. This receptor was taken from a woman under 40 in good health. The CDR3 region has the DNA TGTGCCAGCATTTCGGGGGGACTAGCGGGAGGACCCTCCTACAATGAGCAGTTCTTC. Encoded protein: CASISGGLAGGPSYNEQFF.